This TCR beta chain was recovered during a study of naive and memory T cell subsets. This CDR3 has 17 amino acids. The trim removed 3 bases at V and 6 bases at J, leaving 8 bases unmatched. Germline loops: CDR1 SGHTA, CDR2 FQGNSA. Findings and limits, study-wide: This RNA-based method may be sensitive to activation-related transcript changes.

Worth noting for this clonotype: What it recognizes is unknown.

Amplification of ligated cDNA took four PCR rounds with SP2 and nested alpha and beta constant primers. TCRdb used MiXCR to reprocess the 5' RACE reads, holding one entry per CDR3 protein. The sample holds 57,000 or so distinct CDR3 sequences, 7.2% seen once. A UMI-containing oligonucleotide was joined by 3' ligation to the TCR cDNA template. Adult healthy volunteers gave 2.5 ml peripheral blood for whole-blood RNA. This clonotype originated in a male donor in good health. The V call is TRBV7-2, the J call TRBJ2-3, with 14 bases that match TRBD2. CDR3 protein: CASSFRLAGGGVDTQYF. The CDR3 DNA follows: TGTGCCAGCAGCTTCCGACTAGCGGGGGGGGGTGTCGATACGCAGTATTTT.